The clone carrying this T cell receptor beta chain was observed many times. This CDR3 has 15 amino acids. CDR1 and CDR2 from the germline V gene are MDHEN and SYDVKM. V gave up 1 base and J gave up 4 bases; unmatched junction bases: 6. The repertoire was sequenced with immunoSEQ multiplex PCR; TCRdb's copy has only in-frame clones and lacks some. In the table there are 40,000 to 60,000 clones, roughly four fifths of which are singletons. This record comes from a study of PD-L1 blockade in urothelial cancer. As to time point: pretreatment peripheral blood. The sample here was PBMCs, taken around atezolizumab (anti-PD-L1) treatment. The receptor was derived from a man aged 65-85 years with urothelial cancer. The J gene is TRBJ2-7, the V gene TRBV28, with 8 bases fitting TRBD1. The CDR3 is CASSLLSGGSYEQYF. The CDR3 region has the DNA TGTGCCAGCAGTTTATTGTCAGGGGGCTCGTACGAGCAGTACTTC.